This T cell receptor (beta chain) was sequenced for a study of shared clonotypes between healthy human individuals. Turning to the study itself: Per-donor plates numbered three CD4 naive, three CD4 memory, two CD8 naive and one CD8 memory. Points from the study as a whole: Few donors restricted represented genetic and exposure-history diversity.

Germline CDR1 reads SGHKS; CDR2 reads YYEKEE (reference sequence). The CDR3 length is 12 residues. The V end lost 2 bases, the J end lost 8 bases, and 10 bases lay between the germline ends. Splitting of each subset's genomic DNA was done evenly across several immunoSEQ plates. TCRdb's table, derived via immunoSEQ multiplex PCR, lists solely in-frame clones and lacks some. The sample has under 2,500,000 clones, around 95% seen once. For this clone: Antigen unknown.

Sequencing was done on a sample of naive CD4+ T cells sorted from blood. Regarding subset: CD45RA+ positively selected. This sequence was found in a man between 18 and 35 years old in good health. The chain links TRBV5-5 to TRBJ1-2; D remains unclear. DNA for the CDR3: TGTGCCAGCAGCTTTTCAGAAGGAGGCTACACCTTC. Translated, it gives CASSFSEGGYTF.